The T cell receptor (beta chain) under discussion was sequenced for a study of STAT5B mutations in CD4+ large granular lymphocyte leukemia. Study-level information: CD8+ depletion followed by anti-CD4 microbead selection was applied to cryopreserved cells. Whole-study findings and limits: Without putative leukemic clones, patient CD4-sorted repertoires remained more clonal than healthy CD4+ repertoires.

Concerning this clone itself: What it binds is unknown.

The V and J ends lost 2 bases and 3 bases, in that order; junction bases with no gene match: 8. Germline values: CDR1 SGHVS, CDR2 FNYEAQ. The CDR3 runs to 16 residues. This was a survey-level run. In the authors' methods: The detection floor for productive clonotype frequency was 2.59 x 10-5. The method was immunoSEQ multiplex PCR; TCRdb's version includes in-frame clones alone and lacks a portion of them. The D gene and trimming were derived from the DNA, and the V and J assignments and clone size from that table. The sample lists several thousand clones; around 74% were seen once. The V and J genes are TRBV7-6 and TRBJ2-7, with 9 bases aligning to TRBD2. The sample comprised PBMCs. This clonotype originated in a man older than 75 with CD4+ T-cell large granular lymphocyte leukemia. CDR3 sequence reads: CASSLSSSGAYYEQYF. Written as DNA, the CDR3 is TGTGCCAGCAGCTTATCTTCTAGCGGGGCCTACTACGAGCAGTACTTC.